This passage covers 27 T cell receptor beta chains from one sample sequenced in a study of patients and donors after allogeneic stem cell transplantation. Each CDR3 protein gets one entry after TCRdb re-called the RT-PCR reads with MiXCR. The table shows hundreds of thousands of distinct CDR3 sequences, with 16% occurring only once. Source material: blood, either unsorted or a sorted T cell fraction (not recorded which). The receptor source for this set is a human donor who was either an allogeneic HSCT recipient or a stem cell or donor lymphocyte infusion donor (not recorded which). It is not recorded whose cells these are; they may come from a transplant donor.

This clonotype was seen at least ten times. The V call is TRBV5-5, the J call TRBJ2-7; TRBD1 aligns across 8 bases. The CDR3 runs 13 residues. After removal of 4 bases from V and 4 bases from J, the junction contained 4 bases not matched to a gene. Germline assignment: CDR1 SGHKS and CDR2 YYEKEE (reference sequence). The CDR3 coding sequence is TGTGCCAGCAGCCAGCGACAGGGGTACGAGCAGTACTTC. Its protein is CASSQRQGYEQYF.

This clonotype occurred many times. The rearrangement uses TRBV7-9 and TRBJ2-7; a weak D match, TRBD2 (5 bases). The germline V gene has CDR1 SEHNR and CDR2 FQNEAQ (reference sequence). Deletions cut 2 bases from V and 4 bases from J, with 15 bases between. This CDR3 contains 15 residues. CDR3 DNA sequence: TGTGCCAGCAGCTTAAGTTGGCGGGCCGGGTACGAGCAGTACTTC. Translated: CASSLSWRAGYEQYF.

This clonotype has just a few counts. This sequence joins TRBV12-3 or TRBV12-4 and TRBJ2-7; D gene ambiguous. Trimming removed 2 bases at V and 2 bases at J, with 10 bases between. The CDR3 consists of 14 residues. CDR3 nucleotides: TGTGCCAGCAGTTTATTGGGCGGTGCCTACGAGCAGTACTTC. Its translation: CASSLLGGAYEQYF.

The CDR3 reads CAWSGGGHQPQHF. CDR3 coding DNA: TGTGCCTGGAGTGGTGGGGGCCATCAGCCCCAGCATTTT. V usage is TRBV30 and J usage is TRBJ1-5; D may be TRBD1 (6 bases). In germline, CDR1 is GTSNPN, CDR2 SVGIG (reference sequence). CDR3 length: 13 residues. V was shortened by 1 base and J by 5 bases, with 9 bases between the two germline ends.

The chain couples TRBV6-1 to TRBJ1-1; 9 nucleotides agree with TRBD1. The CDR3 is 16 amino acids. J gave up 1 base and V 4 bases, and 7 bases lay outside the gene matches. Per germline, CDR1 MNHNS and CDR2 SASEGT. CDR3 loop: CASSVDRGRRNTEAFF. The CDR3 region has the DNA TGTGCCAGCAGTGTGGACAGGGGAAGGAGGAACACTGAAGCTTTCTTT.

A single count supports this clonotype. The rearrangement joins TRBV15 to TRBJ2-7, with D uncertain. Germline assignment: CDR1 LNHNV and CDR2 YYDKDF (reference sequence). The CDR3 sequence is 13 residues long. V was shortened by 6 bases and J by 4 bases, with 13 bases between the two germline ends. The CDR3 reads CATRRGGSYEQYF. DNA of the CDR3: TGTGCCACCAGACGCGGTGGGTCTTACGAGCAGTACTTC.

This clonotype occurred a few times. This chain connects TRBV5-6 to TRBJ2-5; 7 bases match TRBD1. This CDR3 comprises 14 residues. The V segment lost 7 bases and the J segment 0 bases; nucleotides outside the gene matches: 6. Germline V gene data show CDR1 as SGHDT and CDR2 as YYEEEE. As DNA, the CDR3 is TGTGCCAGCTGGGACAGAAGTTACCAAGAGACCCAGTACTTC. It yields the protein CASWDRSYQETQYF.

This clonotype has more than one count but fewer than ten. The chain recombines TRBV3-1 with TRBJ1-3; D is unresolved. This CDR3 has 15 amino acids. V lost 2 bases and J 2 bases, leaving 10 bases between the germline ends. Germline CDR1 and CDR2: LGHDT and YNNKEL (reference sequence). CDR3 sequence: CASSQLLGTGNTIYF. DNA for the CDR3: TGTGCCAGCAGCCAACTCCTTGGAACTGGAAACACCATATATTTT.

The rearrangement uses TRBV24-1 and TRBJ1-1; D call uncertain. CDR1 is KGHDR and CDR2 is SFDVKD in the germline V gene. The CDR3 has 14 amino acids. Trimming cost V 5 bases and J 4 bases, with 13 bases left between them. The CDR3 coding sequence is TGTGCCACCAGTGGACGGGGATGTGGCACTGAAGCTTTCTTT. Residues: CATSGRGCGTEAFF.

This clonotype has just a few counts. CDR3 nucleotide sequence: TGTGCCAGCAGCCAGAATGACCCCCGCTCCTACGAGCAGTACTTC. Its protein product is CASSQNDPRSYEQYF. The V gene is TRBV6-1, the J gene TRBJ2-7; D uncertain. Per the germline V gene, CDR1 is MNHNS and CDR2 is SASEGT. There are 15 residues in the CDR3. V was clipped by 6 bases and J by 0 bases, with 15 bases between them.

Ten or more counts support this clonotype. The rearrangement links TRBV12-3 or TRBV12-4 to TRBJ2-2; no clear D gene. Trimming cost V 3 bases and J 1 base, with 9 bases left between them. The CDR3 totals 15 residues. The CDR3 nucleotides are TGTGCCAGCAGTTTGAGGTTTTTGAACACCGGGGAGCTGTTTTTT. This codes for CASSLRFLNTGELFF.

V gene TRBV12-3 or TRBV12-4 combines with J gene TRBJ1-6; 10 nucleotides agree with TRBD1. J gave up 10 bases and V 7 bases, and 13 bases lay outside the gene matches. The CDR3 length is 16 residues. The CDR3 coding sequence is TGTGCCAGCAACCCCCGAGGGACAGGGGTAGGCTCACCCCTCCACTTT. Translation: CASNPRGTGVGSPLHF.

The gene calls are TRBV7-3 and TRBJ1-1; no clear D gene. This CDR3 is built from 13 residues. The V gene's germline CDR1 is SGHTA and CDR2 FQGTGA. Trimming cost V 1 base and J 7 bases, with 10 bases left between them. CDR3 sequence: CASSLRNPYEAFF. CDR3 sequence (DNA): TGTGCCAGCAGCTTAAGGAATCCATATGAAGCTTTCTTT. The full variable domain, rest sourced from reference TRBV7-3 and TRBJ1-1, is GAGVSQTPSNKVTEKGKYVELRCDPISGHTALYWYRQSLGQGPEFLIYFQGTGAADDSGLPNDRFFAVRPEGSVSTLKIQRTERGDSAVYLCASSLRNPYEAFFGQGTRLTVV.

This clonotype was recorded at least ten times. This sequence joins TRBV12-3 or TRBV12-4 and TRBJ1-5; D unresolved. CDR3 length equals 11 residues. V was trimmed by 1 base and J by 5 bases, leaving 0 bases between them. This CDR3 is CASSLDQPQHF. The DNA of the CDR3 is TGTGCCAGCAGTTTAGATCAGCCCCAGCATTTT.

The chain combines TRBV10-3 with TRBJ1-1, with D uncertain. Trimming shortened V by 5 bases and J by 1 base, and 8 bases separated the two germline ends. From germline, CDR1 is ENHRY and CDR2 SYGVKD. There are 13 residues in the CDR3. CDR3 bases: TGTGCCATCAGTCAACAAGGGAACACTGAAGCTTTCTTT. This gives the protein CAISQQGNTEAFF.

This clonotype was counted a single time. The chain couples TRBV19 to TRBJ1-1; the match to TRBD1 covers 9 bases. V shed 10 bases, J shed 5 bases, and the junction held 8 bases outside the gene matches. The V gene's germline CDR1 is LNHDA and CDR2 SQIVND (reference sequence). The length of the CDR3 is 13 residues. CDR3 sequence: CATETGGGTEAFF. CDR3 nucleotide sequence: TGTGCCACCGAGACAGGGGGAGGGACTGAAGCTTTCTTT.

V usage is TRBV11-2 and J usage is TRBJ2-2, with a tentative D call TRBD2 (6 bases). The V gene lost 5 bases and the J gene lost 7 bases, with 26 bases spanning the gap. CDR1 is SGHAT and CDR2 is FQNNGV in the germline V gene. The length of the CDR3 is 18 residues. The CDR3 is CASSPGDWMGRDSGELFF. CDR3 DNA: TGTGCCAGCAGCCCGGGGGACTGGATGGGGCGAGATAGCGGGGAGCTGTTTTTT. The entire variable domain, with the rest obtained from reference TRBV11-2 and TRBJ2-2, is as follows: EAGVAQSPRYKIIEKRQSVAFWCNPISGHATLYWYQQILGQGPKLLIQFQNNGVVDDSQLPKDRFSAERLKGVDSTLKIQPAKLEDSAVYLCASSPGDWMGRDSGELFFGEGSRLTVL.

The gene calls are TRBV5-5 and TRBJ2-7; either TRBD1 or TRBD2 may supply D (5 bases each). This CDR3 comprises 15 residues. CDR1 is SGHKS and CDR2 is YYEKEE in the germline V gene (reference sequence). The V end was cut by 0 bases, the J end by 4 bases, with 14 bases between. CDR3 DNA sequence: TGTGCCAGCAGCTTGGAAGGGGTAGCGCGGTACGAGCAGTACTTC. This translates into CASSLEGVARYEQYF.

This clonotype was found a few times. The germline gene is not matched at one end of the junction; a read error may be the cause. The genes are TRBV15 and TRBJ1-2; D gene uncertain. The CDR3 consists of 11 residues. Germline CDR1 and CDR2: LNHNV and YYDKDF (reference sequence). Here the CDR3 reads CATSRESECRF. The CDR3 DNA follows: TGTGCCACCAGCAGAGAGTCCGAGTGCCGCTTC. Looking up the rest from reference TRBV15 and TRBJ1-2 gives the full variable domain: DAMVIQNPRYQVTQFGKPVTLSCSQTLNHNVMYWYQQKSSQAPKLLFHYYDKDFNNEADTPDNFQSRRPNTSFCFLDIRSPGLGDTAMYLCATSRESECRFGSGTRLTVV.

In this sample, this clonotype turned up a few times. V usage is TRBV5-1 and J usage is TRBJ1-6; 8 bases are a match to TRBD1. The length of the CDR3 is 14 residues. Trimming at V came to 4 bases and at J to 14 bases, leaving 11 bases not matched to a gene. Germline-derived CDR1 and CDR2 are SGHRS and YFSETQ. CDR3 sequence (DNA): TGCGCCAGCAGCCGAGACAGGGGAATAACTACCCTCCACTTT. This gives the protein CASSRDRGITTLHF. Full variable domain (missing parts from reference TRBV5-1 and TRBJ1-6): KAGVTQTPRYLIKTRGQQVTLSCSPISGHRSVSWYQQTPGQGLQFLFEYFSETQRNKGNFPGRFSGRQFSNSRSEMNVSTLELGDSALYLCASSRDRGITTLHFGNGTRLTVT.

This clonotype turned up a few times. V is TRBV12-3 or TRBV12-4 and J is TRBJ2-3, with D uncertain. V was cut by 6 bases and J by 0 bases, with 10 bases left in between. The CDR3 totals 14 residues. The CDR3 nucleotides read TGTGCCAGCAGCTTCCGCATTAGCACAGATACGCAGTATTTT. It specifies CASSFRISTDTQYF.

This clonotype was seen only a few times. The rearrangement joins TRBV15 to TRBJ2-3; 9 nucleotides line up with TRBD2. The V gene end was trimmed by 1 base and the J gene end by 6 bases; junction bases not matched to a gene: 11. CDR1 and CDR2 (germline): LNHNV, YYDKDF (reference sequence). This CDR3 contains 17 residues. The CDR3 region has the DNA TGTGCCACCAGCAGAGTGCTAGCGGGGCGAGCGGGGGATACGCAGTATTTT. Its protein product is CATSRVLAGRAGDTQYF.

This clonotype was counted only a few times. The chain joins TRBV5-6 to TRBJ2-1, with 7 bases matching TRBD1. Trimming at V came to 4 bases and at J to 3 bases, leaving 10 bases not matched to a gene. The CDR3 has 16 amino acids. Germline V lookup: CDR1 SGHDT, CDR2 YYEEEE. CDR3 loop: CASSPSPGTDYNEQFF. In DNA, the CDR3 is TGTGCCAGCAGCCCAAGCCCCGGGACAGACTACAATGAGCAGTTCTTC.

This rearrangement joins TRBV4-3 to TRBJ2-3; a possible D gene is TRBD2 (7 bases). Germline loops: CDR1 LGHNA, CDR2 YSLEER. There are 17 residues in the CDR3. The V and J ends lost 0 bases and 8 bases respectively, with 21 bases between them. CDR3 DNA: TGCGCCAGCAGCCAAGAGGCCCATGGGGGGGCCCGGGGTACGCAGTATTTT. Translating it yields CASSQEAHGGARGTQYF.

The rearrangement joins TRBV9 to TRBJ1-1, with 7 bases aligning to TRBD1. With V trimmed by 0 bases and J by 3 bases, 5 bases remained unmatched. Germline CDR1 reads SGDLS; CDR2 reads YYNGEE. The CDR3 has 15 amino acids. The CDR3 nucleotides are TGTGCCAGCAGCGTAGGAGGGGGCGCGTACACTGAAGCTTTCTTT. It codes for CASSVGGGAYTEAFF.

Only a few counts were recorded for this clonotype. The rearrangement joins TRBV3-1 to TRBJ2-7; 7 nucleotides line up with TRBD1. The CDR3 runs to 15 residues. CDR1 is LGHDT and CDR2 is YNNKEL in the germline V gene (reference sequence). V was pared by 6 bases and J by 0 bases, with 8 bases of the junction left unmatched. The CDR3 reads CASRRQGISSYEQYF. The CDR3 DNA sequence: TGTGCCAGCAGGCGACAGGGTATCAGCTCCTACGAGCAGTACTTC.

V usage is TRBV3-1 and J usage is TRBJ2-2; tentatively, D is TRBD1 (5 bases). This CDR3 has 17 residues. Germline V CDR1 and CDR2: LGHDT, YNNKEL (reference sequence). Trimming removed 3 bases from V and 6 bases from J, with 20 bases in between. CDR3 DNA sequence: TGTGCCAGCAGCCAGAACCTTGCCCCAGGGTCCGCCGGGGAGCTGTTTTTT. As protein: CASSQNLAPGSAGELFF.